The T cell receptor (beta chain) under discussion was sequenced for a study of cytomegalovirus exposure and HLA in healthy donors. Study-level findings and limits: Investigators reported over 150 TCR beta chains as tied to cytomegalovirus. More clonal expansion characterized HLA-associated TCR beta chains than equally common others in a later analysis.

V lost 4 bases, J lost 4 bases, and 11 bases stayed unmatched. The CDR3 sequence is 16 residues long. The germline CDR1 and CDR2 sequences are SGDLS and YYNGEE. The study ran its PCR with 60 Vbeta and 13 Jbeta primers. Repertoires were generated with immunoSEQ multiplex PCR, while TCRdb's copy carries only in-frame clones and drops some. The sample holds 210,000 or so clones, about three quarters seen once. With respect to this clone: Its antigen is not identified.

The sample consisted of PBMCs. The clonotype was recovered from a woman aged 25 to 45 in good health and CMV-seropositive. The rearrangement links TRBV9 to TRBJ2-1, with TRBD2 identical over 7 bases. In nucleotides, the CDR3 is TGTGCCAGCAGCCCTAGCGGTTCCGGGTCATACAATGAGCAGTTCTTC. It translates to CASSPSGSGSYNEQFF.